The clone carrying this TCR beta chain was observed a handful of times. Its antigen is as yet unknown. This sample was included in a study of cytomegalovirus exposure and HLA in healthy donors. Overall study: Roughly four fifths of around 400 genotyped donors fell in the Caucasian-associated ancestry cluster.

PCR involved 60 Vbeta and 13 Jbeta primers. Sequenced by immunoSEQ multiplex PCR; TCRdb stores in-frame clones only, minus some. The sample shows some 100,000 clones, more than 55% of them seen only once. Findings of the study overall: Presence/absence comparisons presumed near-even sequencing depth among donors.

The CDR3 runs to 13 residues. The J segment lost 1 base and the V segment lost 5 bases, leaving 4 bases of the junction unmatched. The V gene's germline CDR1 is GTSNPN and CDR2 SVGIG (reference sequence). The receptor's source is a woman in her thirties in good health and CMV-seropositive. Input material: PBMCs. The chain recombines TRBV30 with TRBJ1-1, with TRBD1 matching over 7 bases. The CDR3 region has the DNA TGTGCCTGGCTGGGACAGTCGAACACTGAAGCTTTCTTT. Amino acids: CAWLGQSNTEAFF.